In its sample, the clone carrying this TCR beta chain was seen once. The antigen is undetermined. Unique molecular identifiers tagged the TCR beta cDNA libraries. Yield was some 500,000 cDNA molecules from roughly 0.93 to 9.6 million T cells. One entry per CDR3 protein, called by TCRdb with MiXCR from the PCR reads. The sample has under 900,000 distinct CDR3 sequences; roughly half are singletons. The sample comes from a study of post-analysis software for immune sequencing data. Looked up from germline, CDR1 is MDHEN and CDR2 is SYDVKM. This CDR3 has 12 residues. The V end lost 8 bases, the J end lost 8 bases, and 13 bases lay between the germline ends. Study observations and caveats: Roughly 5 TRBV segments, TRBV5-6, TRBV5-1 and TRBV20-1 among them, were found more frequent in patients than controls. Batch-mates among the samples co-clustered strongly by F measure.

Specimen: blood. The receptor was isolated from a girl aged 10-17 years with multiple sclerosis. The chain carries TRBV28 and TRBJ2-4; D possibly uses TRBD1 or TRBD2 (5 bases each). The CDR3 region has the DNA TGTGCCAGCCGGGACCCCATGTACATTCAGTACTTC. Translating gives CASRDPMYIQYF.